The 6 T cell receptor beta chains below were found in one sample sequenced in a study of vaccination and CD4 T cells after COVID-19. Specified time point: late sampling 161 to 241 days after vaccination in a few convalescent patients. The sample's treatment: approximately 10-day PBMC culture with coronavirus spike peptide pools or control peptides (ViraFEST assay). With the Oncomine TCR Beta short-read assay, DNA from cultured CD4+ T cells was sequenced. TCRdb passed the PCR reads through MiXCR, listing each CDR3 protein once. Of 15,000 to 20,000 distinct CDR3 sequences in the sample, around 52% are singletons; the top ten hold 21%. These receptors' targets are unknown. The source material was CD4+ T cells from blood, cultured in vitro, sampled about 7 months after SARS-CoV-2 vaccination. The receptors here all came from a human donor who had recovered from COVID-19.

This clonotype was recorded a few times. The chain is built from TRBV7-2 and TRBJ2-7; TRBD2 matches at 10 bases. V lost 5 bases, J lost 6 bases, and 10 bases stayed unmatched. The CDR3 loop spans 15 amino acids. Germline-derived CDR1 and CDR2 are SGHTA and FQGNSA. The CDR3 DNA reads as TGTGCCAGCAGCGCCCTCCCAGCGGGAGGGGGCGAGCAGTACTTC. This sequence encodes CASSALPAGGGEQYF.

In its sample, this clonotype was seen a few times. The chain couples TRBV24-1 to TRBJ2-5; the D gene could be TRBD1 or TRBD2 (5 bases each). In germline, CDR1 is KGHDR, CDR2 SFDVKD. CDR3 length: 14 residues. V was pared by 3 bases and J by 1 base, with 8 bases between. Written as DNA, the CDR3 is TGTGCCACCAGTGATCTTGGGACCCAAGAGACCCAGTACTTC. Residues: CATSDLGTQETQYF.

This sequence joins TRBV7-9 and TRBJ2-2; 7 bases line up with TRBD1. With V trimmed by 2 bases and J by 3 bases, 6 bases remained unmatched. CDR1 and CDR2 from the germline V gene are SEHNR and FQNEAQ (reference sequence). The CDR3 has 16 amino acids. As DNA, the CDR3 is TGTGCCAGCAGCTTATCCTGGGGACAGTACACCGGGGAGCTGTTTTTT. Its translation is CASSLSWGQYTGELFF.

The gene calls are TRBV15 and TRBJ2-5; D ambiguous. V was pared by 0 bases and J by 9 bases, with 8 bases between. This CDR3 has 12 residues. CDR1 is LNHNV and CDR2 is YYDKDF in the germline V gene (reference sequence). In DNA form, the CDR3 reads TGTGCCACCAGCAGAGATCGAATGGCCCAGTACTTC. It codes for CATSRDRMAQYF.

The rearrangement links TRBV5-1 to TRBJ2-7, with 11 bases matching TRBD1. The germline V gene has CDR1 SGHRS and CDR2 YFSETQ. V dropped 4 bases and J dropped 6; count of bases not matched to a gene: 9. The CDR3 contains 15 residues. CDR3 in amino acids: CASSPDGTGGREQYF. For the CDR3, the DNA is TGCGCCAGCAGCCCCGACGGGACAGGGGGACGCGAGCAGTACTTC.

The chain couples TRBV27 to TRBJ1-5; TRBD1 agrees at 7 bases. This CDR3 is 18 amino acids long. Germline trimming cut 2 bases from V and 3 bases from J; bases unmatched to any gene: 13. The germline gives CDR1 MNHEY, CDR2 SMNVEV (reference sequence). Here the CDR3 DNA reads TGTGCCAGCAGTTTAAGGCCCCCTAGAGGACAGGCCAATCAGCCCCAGCATTTT. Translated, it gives CASSLRPPRGQANQPQHF.